This TCR beta chain was captured by sequencing in a study of T cell responses to AZD1222 COVID-19 vaccine. Sequencing was performed with immunoSEQ multiplex PCR; in TCRdb, only in-frame clones are kept and a portion is missing. The sample has 120,000 to 150,000 clones; nearly 90% are singletons. This CDR3 contains 14 residues. Trimming took off 5 bases at V and 0 bases at J, with 9 bases between the two ends. Germline CDR1 SGHDT, CDR2 YYEEEE. This sample comprised peripheral blood, obtained 28 days after the second dose of the MenACWY control vaccine. V is TRBV5-6 and J is TRBJ2-4, with D hard to call. The source of this sequence is an adult who received the MenACWY meningococcal vaccine as a control. CDR3 sequence: CASSPNLAKNIQYF. DNA for the CDR3: TGTGCCAGCAGTCCTAATCTAGCCAAAAACATTCAGTACTTC.